This T cell receptor beta chain was captured by sequencing in a study of blood T cells in healthy people across ages. Study results and limitations: Possibly, changes in expanded clonotypes were confounded because donor CMV status was unknown. In older individuals, TCR beta diversity per million T cells was lower, falling roughly linearly with age. Naive CD4+ cells and diversity were both higher in long-lived donors than in aged donors.

J was trimmed by 6 bases and V by 1 base; bases with no gene match: 17. The CDR3 spans 21 residues. Per the germline V gene, CDR1 is SGHAT and CDR2 is FQNNGV. Alongside a J-beta primer mix, a sample-barcoded 5' primer served in a second PCR lasting roughly 7 to 11 cycles. Every molecule of cDNA carried a tag from a template-switch adaptor with 12 random nucleotides. TCRdb used MiXCR to reprocess the 5' RACE reads, holding one entry per CDR3 protein. The repertoire has approximately 670,000 distinct CDR3 sequences, roughly 43% of them found once; the top ten carry 30%. A remark on this clonotype: The antigen is not known.

The material sequenced was blood. The chain links TRBV11-2 to TRBJ2-1; 14 bases match TRBD2. The TCR sequence derives from a man older than 75 in good health. The CDR3 is CASSLVVRGAVTSGRANEQFF. CDR3 in DNA: TGTGCCAGCAGCTTAGTGGTTCGGGGGGCCGTGACTAGCGGGAGGGCCAATGAGCAGTTCTTC.